The TCR beta chain described here comes from a study of glioma-infiltrating T cells (dated by TCRdb to 2016 to 2017). Turning to the overall study: Sequencing of TCR alpha- and beta-chain repertoires was performed on glioma tissue, on non-neoplastic brain tissue, and on matched peripheral blood mononuclear cells. To measure divergence between tissue and blood T-cell populations, each tissue-infiltrating repertoire was compared with the peripheral blood repertoire of the same patient. Three low-grade glioma patients, fewer than 10 primary glioblastoma patients and three non-glioma patients contributing non-neoplastic brain tissue were included in the paired cohort.

The iRepertoire nested amplicon-rescue multiplex PCR (arm-PCR) platform was used to amplify TCR alpha and beta CDR3 regions from RNA. For one-step reverse transcription and amplification, roughly 90-400 ng of tissue mRNA or PBMC total RNA was used as input. After bead purification, a secondary multiplex PCR added Illumina adapters, and libraries were gel-purified between 200 and 400 bp. The libraries contained internal 6-nucleotide barcodes that were used for demultiplexing. Libraries were sequenced on an Illumina MiSeq with 2x220 or 2x250 nucleotide paired-end reads. The authors' pipeline ran thus. Paired reads were merged with FLASH 1.2.11 and aligned to the GRCh37 human genome with BWA-MEM before extracting TRA and TRB reads. For V and J assignment, an IMGT-derived reference of cassette sequences and CDR3 motifs that included pseudogenes was used. Reads were translated in three frames, and productive CDR3s were defined as those with a C...FGXG motif and no stop codons. Clonotypes were defined as unique combinations of V-J cassette pair and CDR3 amino acid sequence. Filtering of reads was based on Hamming distance, with the threshold set by the sequence error rate of each sample in mapped regions. Starting from the raw public reads, TCRdb applied fastp trimming at Q25, assembled clones with MiXCR and retained in-frame beta chains. Rows matching on CDR3 protein sequence are summarized as one entry with the most common DNA and genes. The V and J calls follow TCRdb's processing rather than the paper's. The table for this sample lists 100,000 to 150,000 distinct CDR3 sequences; more than 20% of them were counted only once. Under 35% of the sample is held by the ten biggest clonotypes.

Note on this clonotype: The antigen it recognizes is unknown. Within one base of it there is no much larger clone, and no base qualities were kept.

Findings and caveats that apply to the study as a whole: In non-neoplastic patients, VJ-independent divergence between tissue and blood fell below expectation, whereas in all gliomas, and especially in low-grade gliomas, the divergence rose above expectation. Group comparisons were based on small numbers of patients: three non-neoplastic, three low-grade glioma and several glioblastoma patients. Very few CDR3 sequences were found to be shared between tissue and blood, and this scarcity was attributed to high CDR3 diversity and limited sampling.

The CDR3, cysteine through phenylalanine, is 17 amino acids long. Only the CDR3 portion is preserved as DNA: 51 bases, with reading frame beginning at the first base. The CDR1 and CDR2 encoded by the germline V gene (reference sequence) are DFQATT and SNEGSKA. The junction shows trimming of 0 bases on V and 1 base on J, and the gene matches do not reach 2 bases of it. The chain links TRBV20-1 with TRBJ2-1, with 14 bases matching TRBD2. The specimen was glioma tissue, nonneoplastic brain tissue, or PBMCs (not recorded which). The clonotype originates from a human donor with low-grade glioma or glioblastoma, undergoing nonglioma brain surgery, or in good health (not recorded which). The CDR3 corresponds to CSARDWTSGGSYNEQFF. The DNA sequence is given as TGCAGTGCTAGAGATTGGACTAGCGGGGGGTCCTACAATGAGCAGTTCTTC.